This T cell receptor (beta chain) was profiled in a study of post-analysis software for immune sequencing data. Findings and limits, study-wide: About five TRBV segments, including TRBV5-6, TRBV5-1 and TRBV20-1, were more frequent in patients than controls.

Details on this clonotype: Antigen specificity is unknown.

CDR1 and CDR2 (germline): LNHNV, YYDKDF (reference sequence). This CDR3 is 15 amino acids long. Trimming left V 3 bases short and J 2 bases short, with 14 bases between. Built from TCR beta cDNA, the libraries had unique molecular identifiers in them. Using its own MiXCR run on the PCR reads, TCRdb lists one record per CDR3 protein. The table shows about 760,000 distinct CDR3 sequences, with roughly 30% occurring only once. The sample taken for sequencing was blood. The chain links TRBV15 to TRBJ2-7, with no clear D. The origin of this receptor is a girl aged 10 to 17 with multiple sclerosis. Here the CDR3 reads CATSSSRSAPYEQYF. The CDR3 DNA is TGTGCCACCAGCAGTAGCAGGAGCGCTCCCTACGAGCAGTACTTC.